The present T cell receptor beta chain was sequenced within a study of T-cell reconstitution after alpha-beta-depleted transplantation in children. Trimming cost V 3 bases and J 4 bases; bases outside gene matches: 9. There are 15 residues in the CDR3. Unique molecular identifiers were incorporated during preparation of the TCRbeta library. Using its own MiXCR run on the PCR reads, TCRdb lists one record per CDR3 protein. The table includes 90,000 to 130,000 distinct CDR3 sequences, 9% to 12% detected once. The J gene is TRBJ2-7, the V gene TRBV7-1; 7 bases fit TRBD2. TRBV7-1 is an ORF, with its function uncertain. This sequence was found in a boy aged 2-15 years with acute lymphoblastic leukemia, due to receive a stem cell transplant. The material was PBMCs, obtained before TCRalphabeta/CD19-depleted stem cell transplant. CDR3 sequence reads: CASSSGSGAQYEQYF. The CDR3 DNA sequence: TGTGCCAGCAGCTCGGGGAGCGGGGCCCAATACGAGCAGTACTTC.